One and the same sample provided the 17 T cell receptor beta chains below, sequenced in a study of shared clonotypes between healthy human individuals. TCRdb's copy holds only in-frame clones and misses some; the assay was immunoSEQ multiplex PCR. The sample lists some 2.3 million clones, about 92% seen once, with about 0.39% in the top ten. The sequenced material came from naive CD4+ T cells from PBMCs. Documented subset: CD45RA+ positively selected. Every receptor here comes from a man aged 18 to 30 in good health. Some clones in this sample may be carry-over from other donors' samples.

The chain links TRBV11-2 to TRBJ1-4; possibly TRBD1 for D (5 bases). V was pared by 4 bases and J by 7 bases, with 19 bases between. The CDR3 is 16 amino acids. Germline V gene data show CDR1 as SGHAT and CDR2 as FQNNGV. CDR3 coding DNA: TGTGCCAGCAGCTCCCCGCTGGGGCAGGGAAGTGAAAAACTGTTTTTT. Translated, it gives CASSSPLGQGSEKLFF.

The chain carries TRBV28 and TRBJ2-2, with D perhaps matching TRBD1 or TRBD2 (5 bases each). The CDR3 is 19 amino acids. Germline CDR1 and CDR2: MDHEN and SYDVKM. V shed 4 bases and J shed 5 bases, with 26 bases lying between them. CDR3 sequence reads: CASSSRPGRQKKGTGELFF. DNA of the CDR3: TGTGCCAGCAGTTCCCGCCCGGGACGGCAAAAAAAGGGGACCGGGGAGCTGTTTTTT. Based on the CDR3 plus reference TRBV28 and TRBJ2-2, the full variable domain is DVKVTQSSRYLVKRTGEKVFLECVQDMDHENMFWYRQDPGLGLRLIYFSYDVKMKEKGDIPEGYSVSREKKERFSLILESASTNQTSMYLCASSSRPGRQKKGTGELFFGEGSRLTVL.

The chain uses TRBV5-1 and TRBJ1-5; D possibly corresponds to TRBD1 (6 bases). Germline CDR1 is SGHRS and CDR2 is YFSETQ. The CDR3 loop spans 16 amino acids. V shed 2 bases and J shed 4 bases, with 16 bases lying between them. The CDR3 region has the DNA TGCGCCAGCAGCTTAGGGGACACAGGTTTTAATCAGCCCCAGCATTTT. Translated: CASSLGDTGFNQPQHF.

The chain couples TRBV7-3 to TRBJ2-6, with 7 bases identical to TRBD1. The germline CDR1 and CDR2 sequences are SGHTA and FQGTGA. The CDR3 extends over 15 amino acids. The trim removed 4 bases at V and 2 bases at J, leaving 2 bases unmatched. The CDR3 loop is CASSSDRAGANVLTF. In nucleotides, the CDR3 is TGTGCCAGCAGCTCCGACAGGGCTGGGGCCAACGTCCTGACTTTC.

The CDR3 loop reads CASSPGRLPDTQYF. Here the CDR3 DNA reads TGTGCCAGTAGTCCGGGACGGTTGCCAGATACGCAGTATTTT. The gene calls are TRBV19 and TRBJ2-3; perhaps D is TRBD1 or TRBD2 (5 bases each). Germline CDR1 LNHDA, CDR2 SQIVND (reference sequence). V was shortened by 5 bases and J by 4 bases, with 13 bases between the two germline ends. CDR3 size: 14 residues.

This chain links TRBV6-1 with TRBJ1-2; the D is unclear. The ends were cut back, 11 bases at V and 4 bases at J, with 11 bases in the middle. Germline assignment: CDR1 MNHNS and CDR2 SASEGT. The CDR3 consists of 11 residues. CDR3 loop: CASYDRYGYTF. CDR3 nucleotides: TGTGCCTCCTATGACCGCTATGGCTACACCTTC.

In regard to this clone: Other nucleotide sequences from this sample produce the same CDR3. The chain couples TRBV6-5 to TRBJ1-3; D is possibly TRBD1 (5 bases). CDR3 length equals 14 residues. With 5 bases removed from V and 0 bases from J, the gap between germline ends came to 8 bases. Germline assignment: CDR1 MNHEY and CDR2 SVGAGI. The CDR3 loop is CASSPTGSGNTIYF. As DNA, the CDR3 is TGTGCCAGCAGTCCAACAGGCTCTGGAAACACCATATATTTT.

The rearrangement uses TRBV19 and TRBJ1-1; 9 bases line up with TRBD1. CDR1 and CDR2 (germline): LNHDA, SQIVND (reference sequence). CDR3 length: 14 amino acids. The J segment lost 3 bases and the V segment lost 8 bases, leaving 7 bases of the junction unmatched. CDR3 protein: CASADRGPYTEAFF. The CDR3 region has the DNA TGTGCCAGTGCGGACAGGGGACCGTACACTGAAGCTTTCTTT. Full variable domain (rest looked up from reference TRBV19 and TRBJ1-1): DGGITQSPKYLFRKEGQNVTLSCEQNLNHDAMYWYRQDPGQGLRLIYYSQIVNDFQKGDIAEGYSVSREKKESFPLTVTSAQKNPTAFYLCASADRGPYTEAFFGQGTRLTVV.

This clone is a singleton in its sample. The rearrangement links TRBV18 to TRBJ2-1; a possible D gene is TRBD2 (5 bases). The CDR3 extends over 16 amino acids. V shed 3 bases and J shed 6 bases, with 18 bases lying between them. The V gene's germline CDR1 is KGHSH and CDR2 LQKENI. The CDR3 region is CASSPSPERRSNEQFF. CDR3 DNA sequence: TGTGCCAGCTCACCCTCGCCGGAGCGGAGATCCAATGAGCAGTTCTTC.

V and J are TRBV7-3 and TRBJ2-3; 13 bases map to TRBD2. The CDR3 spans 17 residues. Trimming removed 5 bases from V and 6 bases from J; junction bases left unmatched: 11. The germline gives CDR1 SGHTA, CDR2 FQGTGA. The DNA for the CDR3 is TGTGCCAGCAGCCTTGGGACTAGCGGGATACGGGGTGATACGCAGTATTTT. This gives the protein CASSLGTSGIRGDTQYF.

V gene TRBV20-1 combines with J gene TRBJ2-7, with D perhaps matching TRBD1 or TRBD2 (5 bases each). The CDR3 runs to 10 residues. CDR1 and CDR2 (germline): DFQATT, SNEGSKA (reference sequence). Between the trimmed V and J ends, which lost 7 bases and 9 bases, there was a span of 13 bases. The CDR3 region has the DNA TGCAGTGGGGCCCGGGACGGGCAGTACTTC. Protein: CSGARDGQYF.

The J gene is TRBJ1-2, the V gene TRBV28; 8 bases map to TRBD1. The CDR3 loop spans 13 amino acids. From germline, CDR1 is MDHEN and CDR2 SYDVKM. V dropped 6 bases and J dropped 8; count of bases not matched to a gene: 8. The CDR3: CASRPRTGSGYTF. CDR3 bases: TGTGCCAGCAGGCCCCGGACAGGGTCGGGCTACACCTTC.

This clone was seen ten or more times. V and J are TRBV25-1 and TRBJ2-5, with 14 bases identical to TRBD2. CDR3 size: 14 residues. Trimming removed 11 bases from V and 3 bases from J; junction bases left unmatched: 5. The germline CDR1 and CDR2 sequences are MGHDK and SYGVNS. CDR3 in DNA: TGTGCCTCACGACTAGCGGGAGGGAAAGAGACCCAGTACTTC. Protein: CASRLAGGKETQYF. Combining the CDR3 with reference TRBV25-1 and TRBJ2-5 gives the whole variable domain EADIYQTPRYLVIGTGKKITLECSQTMGHDKMYWYQQDPGMELHLIHYSYGVNSTEKGDLSSESTVSRIRTEHFPLTLESARPSHTSQYLCASRLAGGKETQYFGPGTRLLVL.

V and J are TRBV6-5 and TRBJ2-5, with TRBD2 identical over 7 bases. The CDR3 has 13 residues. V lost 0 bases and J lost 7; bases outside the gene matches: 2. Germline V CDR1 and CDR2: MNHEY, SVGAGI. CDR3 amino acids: CASSYSSGGTQYF. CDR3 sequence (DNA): TGTGCCAGCAGTTACTCCTCGGGGGGGACCCAGTACTTC.

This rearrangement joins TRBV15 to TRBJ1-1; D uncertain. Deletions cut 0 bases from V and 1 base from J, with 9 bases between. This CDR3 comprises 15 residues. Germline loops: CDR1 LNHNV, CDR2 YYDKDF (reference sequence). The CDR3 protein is CATSREKGRNTEAFF. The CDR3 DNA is TGTGCCACCAGCAGAGAAAAGGGCAGGAACACTGAAGCTTTCTTT.

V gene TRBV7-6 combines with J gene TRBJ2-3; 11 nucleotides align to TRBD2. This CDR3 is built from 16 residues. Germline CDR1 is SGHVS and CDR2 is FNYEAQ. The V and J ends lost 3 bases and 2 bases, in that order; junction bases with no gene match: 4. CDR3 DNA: TGTGCCAGCAGCTTGAGACTAGCGGGGATCACAGATACGCAGTATTTT. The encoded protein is CASSLRLAGITDTQYF.

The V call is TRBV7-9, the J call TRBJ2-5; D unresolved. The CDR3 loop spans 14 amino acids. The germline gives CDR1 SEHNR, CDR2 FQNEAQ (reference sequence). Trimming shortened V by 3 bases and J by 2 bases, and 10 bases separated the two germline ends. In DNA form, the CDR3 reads TGTGCCAGCAGCTTGCTCGCTCATCAAGAGACCCAGTACTTC. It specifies CASSLLAHQETQYF.